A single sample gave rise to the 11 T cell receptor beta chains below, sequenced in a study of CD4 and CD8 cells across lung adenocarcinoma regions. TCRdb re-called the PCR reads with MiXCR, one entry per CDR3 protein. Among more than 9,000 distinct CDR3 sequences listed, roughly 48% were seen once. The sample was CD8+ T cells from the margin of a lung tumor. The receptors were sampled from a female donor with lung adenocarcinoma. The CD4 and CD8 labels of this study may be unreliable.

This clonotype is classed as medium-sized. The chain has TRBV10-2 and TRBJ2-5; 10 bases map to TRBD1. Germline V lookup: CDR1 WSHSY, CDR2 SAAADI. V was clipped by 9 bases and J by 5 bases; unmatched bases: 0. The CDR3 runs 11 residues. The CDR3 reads CARDRGETQYF. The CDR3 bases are TGCGCCAGGGACAGGGGGGAGACCCAGTACTTC.

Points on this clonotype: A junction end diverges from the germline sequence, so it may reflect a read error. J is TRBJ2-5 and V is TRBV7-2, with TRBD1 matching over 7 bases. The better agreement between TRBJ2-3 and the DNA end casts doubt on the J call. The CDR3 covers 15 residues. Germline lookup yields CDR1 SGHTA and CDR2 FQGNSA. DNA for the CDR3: TGTGCCAGGAGCCTAGGGGGCCGCGACCAAGATACCCAGTATTTT. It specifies CARSLGGRDQDTQYF.

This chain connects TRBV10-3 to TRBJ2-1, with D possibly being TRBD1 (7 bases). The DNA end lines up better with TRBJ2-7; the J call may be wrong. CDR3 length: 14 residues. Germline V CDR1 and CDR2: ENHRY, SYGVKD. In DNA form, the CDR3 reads TGTGCCACCAACGGCGGGACAGAAGCCTACGAGCAGTACTTC. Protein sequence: CATNGGTEAYEQYF.

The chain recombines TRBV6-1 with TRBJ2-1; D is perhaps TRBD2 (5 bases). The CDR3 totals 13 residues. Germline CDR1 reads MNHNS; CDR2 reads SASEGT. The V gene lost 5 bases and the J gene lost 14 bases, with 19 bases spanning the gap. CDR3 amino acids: CASSRALSGVKFF. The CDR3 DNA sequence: TGTGCCAGCAGTAGGGCCCTGAGCGGCGTAAAGTTCTTC.

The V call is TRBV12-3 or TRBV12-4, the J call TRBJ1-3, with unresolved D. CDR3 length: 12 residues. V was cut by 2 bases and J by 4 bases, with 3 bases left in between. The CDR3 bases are TGTGCCAGCAGTTTACTAGGAAACACCATATATTTT. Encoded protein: CASSLLGNTIYF.

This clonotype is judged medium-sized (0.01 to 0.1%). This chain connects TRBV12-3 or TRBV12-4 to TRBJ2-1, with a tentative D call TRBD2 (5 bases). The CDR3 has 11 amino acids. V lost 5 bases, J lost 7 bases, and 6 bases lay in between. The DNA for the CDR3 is TGTGCCAGCAGTGGAGGAAATGAGCAGTTCTTC. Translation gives CASSGGNEQFF.

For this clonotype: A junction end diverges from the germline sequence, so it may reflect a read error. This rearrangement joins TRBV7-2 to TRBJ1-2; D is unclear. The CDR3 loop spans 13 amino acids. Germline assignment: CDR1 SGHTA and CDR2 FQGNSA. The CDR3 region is CAISIGRNYGYTF. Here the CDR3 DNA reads TGTGCCATCAGCATAGGGCGTAACTATGGCTACACCTTC.

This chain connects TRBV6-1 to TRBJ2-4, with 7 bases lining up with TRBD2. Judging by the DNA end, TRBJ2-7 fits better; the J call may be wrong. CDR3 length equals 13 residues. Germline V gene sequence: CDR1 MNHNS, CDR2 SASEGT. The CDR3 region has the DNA TGTGCCAGCAGGGGCCAAAGGGAGGGCGAGCAGTACTTC. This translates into CASRGQREGEQYF.

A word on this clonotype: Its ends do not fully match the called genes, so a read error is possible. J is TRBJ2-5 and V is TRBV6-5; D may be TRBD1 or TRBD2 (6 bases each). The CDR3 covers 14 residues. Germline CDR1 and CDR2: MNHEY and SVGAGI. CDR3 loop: CAGSYSSGGGTQYF. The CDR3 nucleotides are TGTGCGGGCAGCTACTCGAGTGGGGGCGGGACCCAGTATTTC.

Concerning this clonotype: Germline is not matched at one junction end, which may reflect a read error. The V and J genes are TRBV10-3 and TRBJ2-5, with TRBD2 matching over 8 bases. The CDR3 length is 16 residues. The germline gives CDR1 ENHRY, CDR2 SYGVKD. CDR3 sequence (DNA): TGTGCCATCAGTGACACTAGCGGCCGTGACCCAGAGACGCAGTACTTT. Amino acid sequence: CAISDTSGRDPETQYF.

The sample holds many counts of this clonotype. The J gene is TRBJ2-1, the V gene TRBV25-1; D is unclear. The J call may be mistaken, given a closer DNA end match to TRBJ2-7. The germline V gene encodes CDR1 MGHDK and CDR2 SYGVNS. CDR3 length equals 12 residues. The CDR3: CASSDSGDEQYF. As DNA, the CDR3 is TGTGCCAGCAGTGACAGTGGAGACGAGCAGTACTTC.